This T cell receptor (beta chain) appears in the sequencing data of a study of cytomegalovirus exposure and HLA in healthy donors. Amplification used 60 Vbeta primers and 13 Jbeta primers. TCRdb keeps only in-frame clones here, not all; method: immunoSEQ multiplex PCR. The repertoire holds tens of thousands of clones, with more than 55% as singletons. The TCR sequence derives from a man in his sixties in good health and CMV-seropositive. What was sequenced was PBMCs.

This CDR3 is CASSKGQSPYGYTF. The CDR3 DNA is TGTGCCAGCAGTAAGGGACAGTCACCGTATGGCTACACCTTC. This chain uses TRBV28 with TRBJ1-2, with 7 bases fitting TRBD1. CDR1 MDHEN and CDR2 SYDVKM come from the germline V gene. With 5 bases clipped from V and 5 bases from J, the junction kept 8 bases outside the gene matches. The CDR3 sequence is 14 residues long.